These 5 T cell receptor beta chains originate from one sample sequenced in a study of tumor and adjacent non-tumor tissue in lung cancer. A modified ARM-PCR protocol with three rounds of nested PCR amplified TCRbeta. TCRdb fed the multiplex PCR reads into MiXCR, producing one record per CDR3 protein. The sample includes 84,000 or so distinct CDR3 sequences, around 65% of them seen just once. This sample's RNA came from whole unsorted tissue. Sequencing was done on a sample of lung tumor tissue. These receptors were taken from a man in his sixties or seventies with non-small cell lung cancer.

As concerns this clonotype: A read error may explain this, as a much larger clone is one base away. The genes are TRBV4-1 and TRBJ2-7; 9 bases map to TRBD1. The CDR3 has 15 amino acids. CDR1 is MGHRA and CDR2 is YSYEKL in the germline V gene. This CDR3 reads CASSQLNRGPYDQYF. The DNA of the CDR3 is TGCGCCAGCAGCCAACTGAACAGGGGGCCCTACGATCAGTACTTC.

As to this clonotype: Compared with germline, one end of the junction differs, possibly owing to a read error. This sequence joins TRBV12-3 or TRBV12-4 and TRBJ2-5; D is possibly TRBD2 (6 bases). The CDR3 is made up of 14 amino acids. The CDR3 is CARSLGGNQETQYF. CDR3 sequence (DNA): TGTGCCAGGAGTTTAGGCGGGAACCAAGAGACCCAGTATTTC.

The chain couples TRBV4-1 to TRBJ2-7; D unclear. V gave up 0 bases and J gave up 3 bases, with 15 bases separating them. The length of the CDR3 is 16 residues. CDR1 and CDR2 (germline): MGHRA, YSYEKL. The DNA for the CDR3 is TGCGCCAGCAGCCAAGATCCCGGGCAAGGTAACTACGAGCAGTACTTC. Its translation: CASSQDPGQGNYEQYF.

This clonotype occurred once. At one end the junction does not follow the germline gene, possibly because of a read error. The chain is built from TRBV20-1 and TRBJ2-1; 13 nucleotides line up with TRBD2. Per germline, CDR1 DFQATT and CDR2 SNEGSKA (reference sequence). This CDR3 is built from 16 residues. CDR3 nucleotides: TGCAGTGCTAGTCGACCGGGACTAGCGGGAATCAATGAGCAGTCCTTC. It translates to CSASRPGLAGINEQSF.

A remark on this clonotype: This may come from a read error, since a much larger clone is one base off. This sequence joins TRBV11-2 and TRBJ2-5; D gene unclear. The CDR3 is made up of 13 amino acids. In germline, CDR1 is SGHAT, CDR2 FQNNGV. CDR3: CASSLDTLETQYF. CDR3 DNA sequence: TGTGCCAGCAGTTTAGACACCCTAGAGACCCAGTACTTC.